This entry features one TCR beta chain sequence. Its antigen is currently unknown. A much more abundant neighbour one base away suggests this may be a read error. The data were obtained in a study of T cells in Graves' hyperthyroidism and ophthalmopathy. Study-wide results and caveats: Most expanded thyroid clonotypes above 0.001 also appeared in blood.

CDR3 length equals 13 residues. V shed 8 bases and J shed 7 bases, with 18 bases lying between them. Per germline, CDR1 MNHNS and CDR2 SASEGT. Amplified regions were TCR beta CDR3 sequences from RNA transcripts. The study used the HTBI primer set for a first-round RT-PCR of the TCR CDR3. TCRdb reprocessed the multiplex PCR reads with MiXCR, giving one entry per CDR3 protein. This table holds hundreds of thousands of distinct CDR3 sequences, approximately 14% found once. Sequences were obtained from blood. V usage is TRBV6-1 and J usage is TRBJ2-7, with D uncertain. This sequence originates from a woman under 30 with Graves' hyperthyroidism. CDR3 sequence (DNA): TGTGCCAGCCACCCAGGAAGAGGTTGGGAGCAGTACTTC. Translation gives CASHPGRGWEQYF.